The entry that follows covers one T cell receptor (beta chain) sequence. Its antigen is still unknown. Germline V lookup: CDR1 KGHSH, CDR2 LQKENI. The V end lost 2 bases, the J end lost 6 bases, and 13 bases lay between the germline ends. CDR3 size: 14 residues. Only in-frame clones appear in the TCRdb table, and some are missing; sequencing was by immunoSEQ multiplex PCR. In the table there are roughly 250,000 clones, around 82% of which are singletons. This specimen belongs to a study of Tregs in tolerant kidney transplant recipients. Study-wide points: The most relevant donor-specific Treg TCRbeta repertoire apparently came from expansion with activated donor B cells.

This receptor was taken from a human donor in good health. The rearrangement uses TRBV18 and TRBJ1-2; D is unresolved. Sequencing was performed on CD4+ T cells from blood. CDR3 amino acids: CASSPTALLHGYTF. In DNA, the CDR3 is TGTGCCAGCTCACCAACAGCTCTACTCCATGGCTACACCTTC. Drawing the rest from reference TRBV18 and TRBJ1-2, the complete variable domain is NAGVMQNPRHLVRRRGQEARLRCSPMKGHSHVYWYRQLPEEGLKFMVYLQKENIIDESGMPKERFSAEFPKEGPSILRIQQVVRGDSAAYFCASSPTALLHGYTFGSGTRLTVV.